This entry features one TCR beta chain sequence. Its target is unknown. Here immunoSEQ multiplex PCR was the method, and the copy in TCRdb shows in-frame clones only, minus some. The table has 410,000 or so clones, roughly 90% seen once. The data are from a study of Ad26.COV2.S vaccination and SARS-CoV-2 variants. Study-wide points: After vaccination, substantial breadth of spike-specific CD8+ and CD4+ responses was reported. The TCR breadth and depth analyses may have understated or missed part of the total T cell responses. While placebo recipients had lower spike-specific TCR breadth, vaccine recipients had more.

CDR3 size: 14 residues. Trimming pared 8 bases from V and 1 base from J, leaving 11 bases between. Germline V CDR1 and CDR2: MNHNY, SVGAGI (reference sequence). Noted treatment: roughly 19 received Ad26.COV2.S at low or high dose, single or two shots; about 5 received placebo; per-sample allocation not given. Sample collection was performed on day 63 after the first vaccine or placebo injection. Boston provided a donor who was an adult aged 18-55 years. The sample here was peripheral blood, taken in a trial of Ad26.COV2.S vaccine versus placebo. This sequence originates from a person between 18 and 59 years old who received the Ad26.COV2.S COVID-19 vaccine or a placebo. This sequence joins TRBV6-6 and TRBJ2-2; the D gene is possibly TRBD2 (5 bases). The CDR3 coding sequence is TGTGCCAGCCGCCCCGGAGGGAACACCGGGGAGCTGTTTTTT. This translates into CASRPGGNTGELFF.